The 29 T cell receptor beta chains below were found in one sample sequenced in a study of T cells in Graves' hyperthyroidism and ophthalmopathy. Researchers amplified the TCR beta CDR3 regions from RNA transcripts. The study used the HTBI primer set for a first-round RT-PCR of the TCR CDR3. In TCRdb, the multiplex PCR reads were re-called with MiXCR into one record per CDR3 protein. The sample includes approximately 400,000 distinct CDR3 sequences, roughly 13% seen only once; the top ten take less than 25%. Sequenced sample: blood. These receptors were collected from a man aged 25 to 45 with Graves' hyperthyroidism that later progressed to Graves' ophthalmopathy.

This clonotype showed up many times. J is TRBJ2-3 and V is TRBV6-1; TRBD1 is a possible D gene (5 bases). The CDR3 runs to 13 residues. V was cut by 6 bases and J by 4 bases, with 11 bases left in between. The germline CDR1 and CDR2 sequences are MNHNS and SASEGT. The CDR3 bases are TGTGCCAGCAGCCCGACAGCTTCAGATACGCAGTATTTT. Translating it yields CASSPTASDTQYF.

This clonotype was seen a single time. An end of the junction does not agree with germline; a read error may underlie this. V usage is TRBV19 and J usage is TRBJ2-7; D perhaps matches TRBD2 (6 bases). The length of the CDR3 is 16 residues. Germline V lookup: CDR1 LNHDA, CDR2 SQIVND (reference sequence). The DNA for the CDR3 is TGTGCCAGTAGTATAGCTGGTAGCGGTTACTCCTACGAGCAGCACTTC. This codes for CASSIAGSGYSYEQHF.

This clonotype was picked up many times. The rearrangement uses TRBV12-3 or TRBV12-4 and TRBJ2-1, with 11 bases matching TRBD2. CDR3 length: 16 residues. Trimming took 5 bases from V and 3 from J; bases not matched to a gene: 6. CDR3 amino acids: CASSLRSGGVYNEQFF. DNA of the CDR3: TGTGCCAGCAGTCTGCGTAGCGGGGGGGTCTACAATGAGCAGTTCTTC.

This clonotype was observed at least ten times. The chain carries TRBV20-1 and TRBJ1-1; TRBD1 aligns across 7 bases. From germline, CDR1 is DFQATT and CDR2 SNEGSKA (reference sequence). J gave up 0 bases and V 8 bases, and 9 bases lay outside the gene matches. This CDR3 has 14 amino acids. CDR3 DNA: TGCAGTCCAGTTCCCGGGACAGTGAACACTGAAGCTTTCTTT. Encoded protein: CSPVPGTVNTEAFF.

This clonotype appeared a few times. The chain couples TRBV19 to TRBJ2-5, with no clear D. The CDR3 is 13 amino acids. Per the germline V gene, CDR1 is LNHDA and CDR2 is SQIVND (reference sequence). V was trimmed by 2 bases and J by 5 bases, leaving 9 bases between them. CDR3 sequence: CASSIRPGETQYF. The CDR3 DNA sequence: TGTGCCAGTAGTATACGACCCGGGGAGACCCAGTACTTC. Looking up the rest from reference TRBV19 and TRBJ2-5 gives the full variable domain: DGGITQSPKYLFRKEGQNVTLSCEQNLNHDAMYWYRQDPGQGLRLIYYSQIVNDFQKGDIAEGYSVSREKKESFPLTVTSAQKNPTAFYLCASSIRPGETQYFGPGTRLLVL.

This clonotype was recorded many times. CDR3 residues: CASSYFTGSGELFF. CDR3 nucleotides: TGTGCCAGCAGTTACTTTACAGGGTCCGGGGAGCTGTTTTTT. The genes are TRBV6-6 and TRBJ2-2; maybe TRBD1 (6 bases). Trimming pared 1 base from V and 6 bases from J, leaving 9 bases between. The V gene's germline CDR1 is MNHNY and CDR2 SVGAGI (reference sequence). This CDR3 is 14 amino acids long.

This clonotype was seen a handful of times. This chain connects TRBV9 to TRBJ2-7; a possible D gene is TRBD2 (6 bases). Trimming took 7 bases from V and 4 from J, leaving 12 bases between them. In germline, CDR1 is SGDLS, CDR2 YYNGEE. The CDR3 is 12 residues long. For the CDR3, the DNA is TGTGCCAGCGACAACGGGACTTACGAGCAGTACTTC. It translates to CASDNGTYEQYF.

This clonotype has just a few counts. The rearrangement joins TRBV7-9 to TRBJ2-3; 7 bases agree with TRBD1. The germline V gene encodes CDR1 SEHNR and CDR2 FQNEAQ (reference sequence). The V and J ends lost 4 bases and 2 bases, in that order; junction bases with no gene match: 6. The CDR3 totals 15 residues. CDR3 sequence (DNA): TGTGCCAGCAGCTCAGGGGACAGCCCCACAGATACGCAGTATTTT. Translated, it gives CASSSGDSPTDTQYF.

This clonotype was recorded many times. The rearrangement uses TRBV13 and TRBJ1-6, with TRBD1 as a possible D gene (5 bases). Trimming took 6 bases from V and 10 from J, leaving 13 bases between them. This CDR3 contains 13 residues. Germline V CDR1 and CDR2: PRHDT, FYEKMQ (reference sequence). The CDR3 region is CASSPGTFSPLHF. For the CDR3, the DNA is TGTGCCAGCAGTCCCGGGACTTTCTCACCCCTCCACTTT.

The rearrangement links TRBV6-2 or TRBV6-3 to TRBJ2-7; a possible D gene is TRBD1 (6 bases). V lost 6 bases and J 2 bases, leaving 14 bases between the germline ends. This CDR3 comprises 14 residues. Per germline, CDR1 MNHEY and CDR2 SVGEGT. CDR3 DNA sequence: TGTGCCAGCAGCCCGATAGGGACACCCTACGAGCAGTACTTC. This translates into CASSPIGTPYEQYF.

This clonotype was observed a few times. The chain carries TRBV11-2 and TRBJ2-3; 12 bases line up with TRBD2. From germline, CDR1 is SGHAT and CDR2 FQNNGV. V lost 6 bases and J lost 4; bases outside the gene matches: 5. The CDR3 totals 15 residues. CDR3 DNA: TGTGCCAGCAGAGGACTAGCGGGGATGCCAGATACGCAGTATTTT. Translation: CASRGLAGMPDTQYF.

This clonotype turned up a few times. The CDR3 is CASSQDWREGVAGELFF. The CDR3 nucleotides read TGCGCCAGCAGCCAAGATTGGAGGGAAGGGGTCGCCGGGGAGCTGTTTTTT. The rearrangement links TRBV4-1 to TRBJ2-2; TRBD2 might be the D (6 bases). Trimming stripped 0 bases from V and 6 bases from J, with 17 bases between. CDR3 length: 17 amino acids. Germline CDR1 MGHRA, CDR2 YSYEKL.

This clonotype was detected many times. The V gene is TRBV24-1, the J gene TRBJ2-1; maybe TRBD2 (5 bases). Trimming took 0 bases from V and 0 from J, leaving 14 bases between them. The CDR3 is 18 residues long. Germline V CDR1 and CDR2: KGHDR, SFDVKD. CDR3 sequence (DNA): TGTGCCACCAGTGATTTGCGGTCTAGCCTTAGCTCCTACAATGAGCAGTTCTTC. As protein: CATSDLRSSLSSYNEQFF.

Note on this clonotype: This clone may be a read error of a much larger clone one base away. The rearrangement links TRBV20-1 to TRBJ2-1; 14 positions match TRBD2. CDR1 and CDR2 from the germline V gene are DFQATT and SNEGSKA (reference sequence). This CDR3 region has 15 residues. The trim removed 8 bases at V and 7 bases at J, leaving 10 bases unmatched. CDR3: CSTSRTSGGYNEQFF. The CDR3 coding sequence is TGCAGTACCTCGAGGACTAGCGGGGGGTATAATGAGCAGTTCTTC.

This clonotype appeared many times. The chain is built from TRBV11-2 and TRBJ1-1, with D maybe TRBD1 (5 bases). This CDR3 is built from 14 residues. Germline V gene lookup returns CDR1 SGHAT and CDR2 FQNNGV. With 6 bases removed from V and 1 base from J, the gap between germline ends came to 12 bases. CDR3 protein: CASSKRGENTEAFF. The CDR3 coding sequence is TGTGCCAGCAGTAAGAGAGGGGAGAACACTGAAGCTTTCTTT.

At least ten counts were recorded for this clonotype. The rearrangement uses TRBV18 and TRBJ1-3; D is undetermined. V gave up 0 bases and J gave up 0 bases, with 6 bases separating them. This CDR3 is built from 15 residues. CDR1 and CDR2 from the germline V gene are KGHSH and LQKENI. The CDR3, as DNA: TGTGCCAGCTCACCACCGTCGCACTCTGGAAACACCATATATTTT. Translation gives CASSPPSHSGNTIYF.

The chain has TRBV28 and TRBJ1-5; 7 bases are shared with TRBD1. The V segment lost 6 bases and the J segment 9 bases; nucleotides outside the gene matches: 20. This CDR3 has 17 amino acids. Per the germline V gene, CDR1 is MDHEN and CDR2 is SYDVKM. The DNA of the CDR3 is TGTGCCAGCAGCCTACGCCGAGAAGGGGGCCTCATGGGGCCCCAGCATTTT. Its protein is CASSLRREGGLMGPQHF.

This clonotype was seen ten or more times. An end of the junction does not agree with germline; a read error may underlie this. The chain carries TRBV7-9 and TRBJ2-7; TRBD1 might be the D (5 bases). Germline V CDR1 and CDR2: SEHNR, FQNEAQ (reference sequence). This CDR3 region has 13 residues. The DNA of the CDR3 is TGTGCCAGCAGCTTAGTCGGACACTACGTGCAGTACTTC. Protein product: CASSLVGHYVQYF.

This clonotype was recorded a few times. CDR3 bases: TGTGCCAGCAGCGGGGACAGAAAAGGAGCTTTCTTT. This translates into CASSGDRKGAFF. The chain has TRBV6-1 and TRBJ1-1; 7 bases map to TRBD1. V shed 6 bases, J shed 10 bases, and the junction held 8 bases outside the gene matches. Germline V lookup: CDR1 MNHNS, CDR2 SASEGT. This CDR3 is built from 12 residues.

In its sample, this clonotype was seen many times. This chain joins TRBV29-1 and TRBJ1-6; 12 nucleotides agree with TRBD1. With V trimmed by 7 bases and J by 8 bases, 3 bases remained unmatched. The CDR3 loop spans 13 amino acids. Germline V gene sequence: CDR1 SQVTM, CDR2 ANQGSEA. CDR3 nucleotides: TGCAGCGGCGGGACAGGGGGCGATTCACCCCTCCACTTT. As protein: CSGGTGGDSPLHF.

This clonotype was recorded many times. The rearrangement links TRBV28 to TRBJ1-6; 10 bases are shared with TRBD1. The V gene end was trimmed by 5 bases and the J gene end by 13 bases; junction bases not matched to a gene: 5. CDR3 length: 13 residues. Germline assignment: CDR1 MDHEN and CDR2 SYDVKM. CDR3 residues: CASSRTGGRPLHF. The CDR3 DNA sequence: TGTGCCAGCAGTCGGACAGGGGGGCGGCCCCTCCACTTT.

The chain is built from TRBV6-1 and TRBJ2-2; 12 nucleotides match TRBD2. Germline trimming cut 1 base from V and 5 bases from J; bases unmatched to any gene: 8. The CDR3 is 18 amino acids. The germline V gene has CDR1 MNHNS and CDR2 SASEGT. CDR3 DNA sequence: TGTGCCAGCAGTGAAGGTAGAGGACTAGCGGGGCGAACCGGGGAGCTGTTTTTT. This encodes CASSEGRGLAGRTGELFF.

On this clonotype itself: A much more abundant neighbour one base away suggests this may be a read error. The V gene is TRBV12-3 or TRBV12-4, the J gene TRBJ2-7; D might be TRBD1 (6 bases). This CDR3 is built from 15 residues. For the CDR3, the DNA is TGTGTCAGCAGTTTAGAGGCAGGGGCAATCTACGAGCAGTACTTC. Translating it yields CVSSLEAGAIYEQYF.

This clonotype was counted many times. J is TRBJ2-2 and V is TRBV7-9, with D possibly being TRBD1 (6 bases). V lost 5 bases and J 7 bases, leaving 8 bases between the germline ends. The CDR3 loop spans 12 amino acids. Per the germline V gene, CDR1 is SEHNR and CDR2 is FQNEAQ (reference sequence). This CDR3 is CASSEGDGELFF. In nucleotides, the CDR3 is TGTGCCAGCAGCGAGGGGGACGGGGAGCTGTTTTTT. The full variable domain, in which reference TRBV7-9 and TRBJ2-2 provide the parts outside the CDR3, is DTGVSQNPRHKITKRGQNVTFRCDPISEHNRLYWYRQTLGQGPEFLTYFQNEAQLEKSRLLSDRFSAERPKGSFSTLEIQRTEQGDSAMYLCASSEGDGELFFGEGSRLTVL.

The CDR3 coding sequence is TGTGCCAGCAGTGAATTTGGCAGTGAAGCTTTCTTT. Translation gives CASSEFGSEAFF. The chain joins TRBV25-1 to TRBJ1-1; D not certain. Germline V gene sequence: CDR1 MGHDK, CDR2 SYGVNS. The V and J ends lost 1 base and 7 bases respectively, with 7 bases between them. This CDR3 comprises 12 residues.

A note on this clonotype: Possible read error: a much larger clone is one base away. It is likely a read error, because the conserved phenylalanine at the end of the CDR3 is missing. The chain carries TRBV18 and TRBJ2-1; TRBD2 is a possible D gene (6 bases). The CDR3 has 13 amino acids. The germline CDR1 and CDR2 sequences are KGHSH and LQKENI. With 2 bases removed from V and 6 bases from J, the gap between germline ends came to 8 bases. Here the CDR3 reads CASSPGTSNEQFS. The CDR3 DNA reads TGTGCCAGCTCACCAGGGACTTCCAATGAGCAGTTCTCC.

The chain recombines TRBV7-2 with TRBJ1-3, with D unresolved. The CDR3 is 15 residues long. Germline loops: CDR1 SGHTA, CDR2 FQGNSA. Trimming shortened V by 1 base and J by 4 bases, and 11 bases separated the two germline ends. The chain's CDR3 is CASSLGTIAGNTIYF. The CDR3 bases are TGTGCCAGCAGCTTAGGTACGATTGCCGGAAACACCATATATTTT. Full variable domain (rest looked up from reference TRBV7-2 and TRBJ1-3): GAGVSQSPSNKVTEKGKDVELRCDPISGHTALYWYRQSLGQGLEFLIYFQGNSAPDKSGLPSDRFSAERTGGSVSTLTIQRTQQEDSAVYLCASSLGTIAGNTIYFGEGSWLTVV.

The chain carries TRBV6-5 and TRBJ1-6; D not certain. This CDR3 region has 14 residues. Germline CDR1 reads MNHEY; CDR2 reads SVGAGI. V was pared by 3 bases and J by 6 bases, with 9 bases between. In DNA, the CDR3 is TGTGCCAGCAGTTATTACAAGTTTAATTCACCCCTCCACTTT. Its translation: CASSYYKFNSPLHF.

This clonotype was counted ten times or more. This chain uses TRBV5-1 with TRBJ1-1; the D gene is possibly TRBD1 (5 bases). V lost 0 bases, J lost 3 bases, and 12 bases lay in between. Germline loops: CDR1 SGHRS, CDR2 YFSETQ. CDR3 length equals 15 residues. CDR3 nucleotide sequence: TGCGCCAGCAGCTTGGCTATGGGGGTGTACACTGAAGCTTTCTTT. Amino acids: CASSLAMGVYTEAFF. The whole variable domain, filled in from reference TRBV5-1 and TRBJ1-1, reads KAGVTQTPRYLIKTRGQQVTLSCSPISGHRSVSWYQQTPGQGLQFLFEYFSETQRNKGNFPGRFSGRQFSNSRSEMNVSTLELGDSALYLCASSLAMGVYTEAFFGQGTRLTVV.